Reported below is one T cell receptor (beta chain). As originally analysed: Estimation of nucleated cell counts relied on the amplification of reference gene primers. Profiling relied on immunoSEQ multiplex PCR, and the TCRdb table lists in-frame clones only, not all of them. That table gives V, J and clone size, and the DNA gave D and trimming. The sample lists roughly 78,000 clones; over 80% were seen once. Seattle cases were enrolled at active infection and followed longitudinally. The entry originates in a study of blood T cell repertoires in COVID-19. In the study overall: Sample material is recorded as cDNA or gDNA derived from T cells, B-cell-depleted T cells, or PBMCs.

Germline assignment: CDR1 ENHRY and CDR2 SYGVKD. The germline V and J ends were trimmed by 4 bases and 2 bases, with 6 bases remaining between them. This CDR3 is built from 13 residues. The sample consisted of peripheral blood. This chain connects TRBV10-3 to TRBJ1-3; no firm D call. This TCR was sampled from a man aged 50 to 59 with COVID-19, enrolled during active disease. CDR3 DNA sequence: TGTGCCATCAGTGGCGGGCCTGGAAACACCATATATTTT. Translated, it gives CAISGGPGNTIYF.